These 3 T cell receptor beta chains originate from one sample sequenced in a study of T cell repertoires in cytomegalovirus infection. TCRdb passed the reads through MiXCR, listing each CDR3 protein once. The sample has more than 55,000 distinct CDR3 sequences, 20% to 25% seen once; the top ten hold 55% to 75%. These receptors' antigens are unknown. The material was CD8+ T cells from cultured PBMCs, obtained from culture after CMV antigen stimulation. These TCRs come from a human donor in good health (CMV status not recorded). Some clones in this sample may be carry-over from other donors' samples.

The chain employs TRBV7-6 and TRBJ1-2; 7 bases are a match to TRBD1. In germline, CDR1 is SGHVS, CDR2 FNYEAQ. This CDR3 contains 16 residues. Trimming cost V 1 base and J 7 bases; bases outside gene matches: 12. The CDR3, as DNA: TGTGCCAGCAGCTTAGTCGGTACCGGGACAGAAAGTGGCTACACCTTC. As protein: CASSLVGTGTESGYTF.

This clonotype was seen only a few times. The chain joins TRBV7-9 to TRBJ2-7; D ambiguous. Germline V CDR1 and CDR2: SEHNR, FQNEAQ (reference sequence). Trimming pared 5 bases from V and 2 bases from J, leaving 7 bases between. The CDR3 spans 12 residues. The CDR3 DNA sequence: TGTGCCAGCAGCCCCCTCGCCTACGAGCAGTACTTC. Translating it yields CASSPLAYEQYF.

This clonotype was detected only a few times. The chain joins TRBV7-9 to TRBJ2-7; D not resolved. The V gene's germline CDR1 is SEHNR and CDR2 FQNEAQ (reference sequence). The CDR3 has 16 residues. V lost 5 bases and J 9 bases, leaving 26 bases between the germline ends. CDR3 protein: CASSVDPGPPLVPQYF. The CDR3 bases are TGTGCCAGCAGCGTCGACCCGGGTCCCCCTCTCGTCCCGCAGTACTTC.